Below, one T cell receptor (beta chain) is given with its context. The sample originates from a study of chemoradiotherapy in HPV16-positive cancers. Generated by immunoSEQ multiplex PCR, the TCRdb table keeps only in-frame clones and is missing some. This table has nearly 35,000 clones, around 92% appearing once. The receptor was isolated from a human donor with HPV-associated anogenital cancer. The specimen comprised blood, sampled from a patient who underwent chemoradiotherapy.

This chain's CDR3 is CASSLHRGYEQYF. The CDR3, as DNA: TGCGCCAGCAGCTTGCACAGGGGATACGAGCAGTACTTC. V and J are TRBV5-1 and TRBJ2-5; 7 bases fit TRBD1. The last part of the DNA fits TRBJ2-7 better; the J call may be wrong. CDR1 SGHRS and CDR2 YFSETQ come from the germline V gene. The CDR3 consists of 13 residues.